The 6 T cell receptor beta chains presented below share a single source sample, sequenced in a study of blood T cell repertoires in COVID-19. The table came from immunoSEQ multiplex PCR; TCRdb's copy has only in-frame clones and leaves some out. The sample yields just over 90,000 clones, 70% to 90% seen once. Material: peripheral blood. These receptors were taken from a woman aged 80 or over with acute or convalescent COVID-19.

The chain carries TRBV3-1 (or the pseudogene TRBV3-2) and TRBJ2-1, with 9 positions matching TRBD2. Looked up from germline, CDR1 is LGHDT and CDR2 is YNNKEL (reference sequence). This CDR3 spans 16 amino acids. Losses at the gene ends were 1 base for V and 2 bases for J; bases not matched to a gene: 3. Here the CDR3 reads CASSQGAGGPYNEQFF. CDR3 coding DNA: TGTGCCAGCAGCCAAGGCGCGGGGGGGCCCTACAATGAGCAGTTCTTC.

The sample holds one count of this clone. The genes are TRBV6-5 and TRBJ1-3; possibly TRBD1 for D (5 bases). The ends were cut back, 0 bases at V and 0 bases at J, with 9 bases in the middle. Germline V lookup: CDR1 MNHEY, CDR2 SVGAGI. CDR3 length equals 16 residues. The CDR3 sequence is CASSYSGRGSGNTIYF. In DNA form, the CDR3 reads TGTGCCAGCAGTTACTCGGGGAGGGGCTCTGGAAACACCATATATTTT.

This clone was found once. The V call is TRBV7-2, the J call TRBJ1-1; 7 nucleotides line up with TRBD1. CDR3 length: 15 amino acids. J gave up 6 bases and V 1 base, and 8 bases lay outside the gene matches. Germline CDR1 and CDR2: SGHTA and FQGNSA. The DNA for the CDR3 is TGTGCCAGCAGCTTAGTCTCAGGGGGTAAGGCTGAAGCTTTCTTT. It yields the protein CASSLVSGGKAEAFF.

The V call is TRBV2, the J call TRBJ1-4; the D gene is possibly TRBD1 (5 bases). The germline V gene has CDR1 SNHLY and CDR2 FYNNEI. Trimming shortened V by 0 bases and J by 4 bases, and 12 bases separated the two germline ends. This CDR3 contains 16 residues. CDR3 amino acids: CASSEALGGNNEKLFF. For the CDR3, the DNA is TGTGCCAGCAGTGAAGCGCTTGGGGGGAATAATGAAAAACTGTTTTTT.

CDR3 bases: TGTGCCAGCAGCCAAGGAGGGTTGGGGAACACTGAAGCTTTCTTT. The encoded protein is CASSQGGLGNTEAFF. The chain carries TRBV3-1 (or the pseudogene TRBV3-2) and TRBJ1-1; no clear D. The V end was cut by 1 base, the J end by 1 base, with 10 bases between. From germline, CDR1 is LGHDT and CDR2 YNNKEL (reference sequence). This CDR3 comprises 15 residues.

The gene calls are TRBV4-1 and TRBJ2-5; 12 nucleotides match TRBD2. The V and J ends lost 3 bases and 5 bases, in that order; junction bases with no gene match: 13. CDR3 length: 18 residues. Germline V CDR1 and CDR2: MGHRA, YSYEKL. CDR3 sequence: CASSHSPGLAGMGETQYF. Here the CDR3 DNA reads TGCGCCAGCAGCCATTCCCCCGGACTAGCGGGGATGGGTGAGACCCAGTACTTC.